This T cell receptor (beta chain) was identified in a study of blood T cells in healthy people across ages. General study points: More naive CD4+ cells and higher diversity marked long-lived donors relative to aged donors. PBMC samples, being unsorted, prevented any conclusive comparison of naive and antigen-experienced cells.

V trimming: 5 bases; J trimming: 7 bases; junction bases outside the gene matches: 8. The germline CDR1 and CDR2 sequences are SGHTA and FQGNSA. The CDR3 runs 14 residues. A second PCR of roughly 7 to 11 cycles used a sample-barcoded 5' primer and a J-beta primer mix. With 12 random nucleotides, a template-switch adaptor tagged each individual cDNA molecule. A single record per CDR3 protein comes from TCRdb applying MiXCR to the 5' RACE reads. The sample lists a few hundred thousand distinct CDR3 sequences; approximately 25% were seen once. In regard to this clonotype: What it recognizes is unknown.

The sample taken for sequencing was blood. The chain links TRBV7-2 to TRBJ1-2; TRBD1 agrees at 9 bases. This clonotype was sampled from a woman in her 70s in good health. CDR3 loop: CASSTGGAVRGYTF. The CDR3 DNA reads TGTGCCAGCAGCACAGGGGGCGCAGTGCGTGGCTACACCTTC.